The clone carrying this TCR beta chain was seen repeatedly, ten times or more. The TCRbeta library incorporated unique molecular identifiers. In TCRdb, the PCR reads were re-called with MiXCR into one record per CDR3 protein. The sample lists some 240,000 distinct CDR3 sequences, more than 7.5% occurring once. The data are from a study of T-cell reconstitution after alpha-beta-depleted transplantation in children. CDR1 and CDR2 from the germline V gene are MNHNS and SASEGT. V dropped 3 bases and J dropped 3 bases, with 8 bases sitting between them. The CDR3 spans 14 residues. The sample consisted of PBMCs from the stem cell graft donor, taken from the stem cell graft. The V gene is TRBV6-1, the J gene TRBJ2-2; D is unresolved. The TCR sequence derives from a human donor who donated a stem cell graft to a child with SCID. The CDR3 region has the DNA TGTGCCAGCAGTGACAGGACGGACACCGGGGAGCTGTTTTTT. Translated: CASSDRTDTGELFF.